The entry below gives a single T cell receptor beta chain sequence along with its context. This entry comes from a study of technical replicates of blood from a few donors. Here immunoSEQ multiplex PCR was the method, and the copy in TCRdb shows in-frame clones only, minus some. The table lists around 84,000 clones, 95% to 98% of them singletons, with around 0.15% in the top ten. The origin of this receptor is a human donor in good health. Sequencing was carried out using T cells isolated from PBMCs.

In DNA, the CDR3 is TGTGCCAGCAGCTTAGCGAATTCCGCCAGTTCCCAGCATTTT. As protein: CASSLANSASSQHF. The chain uses TRBV7-9 and TRBJ1-5; D call uncertain. Germline V gives CDR1 SEHNR, CDR2 FQNEAQ (reference sequence). The CDR3 runs 14 residues. V was pared by 0 bases and J by 11 bases, with 14 bases between. The full variable domain, completed using reference TRBV7-9 and TRBJ1-5, is DTGVSQNPRHKITKRGQNVTFRCDPISEHNRLYWYRQTLGQGPEFLTYFQNEAQLEKSRLLSDRFSAERPKGSFSTLEIQRTEQGDSAMYLCASSLANSASSQHFGDGTRLSIL.